This is a list of T cell receptor beta chains from one sample in a study of beta chain features in type 1 diabetes. Some clones are missing from TCRdb's copy, which holds only in-frame ones; the method was immunoSEQ multiplex PCR. The sample records some 160,000 clones, around 8% being singletons. The sequencing input was central memory CD4+ T cells from blood. Every receptor here comes from a woman between 18 and 29 years old with type 1 diabetes. Both conserved end residues are part of each CDR3. The D gene is left open where the match is weak. Only some rows state a clone size, as once, few, many or a class for expanded clones.

J gene	V gene	D gene	clone size	CDR3 protein	CDR3 DNA
TRBJ2-7	TRBV28	-	few	CASRLSQHSYEQYF	TGTGCCAGCCGTCTGTCGCAACACTCCTACGAGCAGTACTTC
TRBJ2-5	TRBV7-9	TRBD2	-	CASSQTSGGWETQYF	TGTGCCAGCAGCCAGACTAGCGGGGGGTGGGAGACCCAGTACTTC
TRBJ2-7	TRBV18	TRBD2	-	CASSPAGVLTYEQYF	TGTGCCAGCTCACCAGCGGGAGTCCTGACCTACGAGCAGTACTTC
TRBJ1-2	TRBV7-3	TRBD1	-	CASSLLTGGLNYGYTF	TGTGCCAGCAGCTTGCTGACAGGGGGCTTAAACTATGGCTACACCTTC
TRBJ2-1	TRBV7-2	-	-	CAGSLAYEQFF	TGTGCCGGCAGCTTAGCCTATGAGCAGTTCTTC
TRBJ2-1	TRBV19	TRBD2	many	CASRGLAHSYNEQFF	TGTGCCAGTAGGGGACTAGCGCACTCCTACAATGAGCAGTTCTTC
TRBJ1-5	TRBV4-2	-	few	CASSQTTLEPQHF	TGTGCCAGCAGCCAAACCACTCTGGAGCCCCAGCATTTT
TRBJ2-7	TRBV14	TRBD2	-	CASSPTSGAYEQYF	TGTGCCAGCAGTCCGACTAGCGGGGCCTACGAGCAGTACTTC
TRBJ2-3	TRBV5-4	TRBD2	-	CASSSHGSGVFTDTQYF	TGTGCCAGCAGCTCCCACGGTAGCGGGGTGTTCACAGATACGCAGTATTTT
TRBJ2-1	TRBV20-1	-	-	CSARGTELQFF	TGCAGTGCTAGGGGGACTGAGTTACAGTTCTTC